This T cell receptor beta chain came from a study of T-cell reconstitution after alpha-beta-depleted transplantation in children (dated by TCRdb to 2016 to 2017). In the study overall: The study quantitatively tracked T-cell immune reconstitution after TCRalphabeta/CD19-depleted allogeneic hematopoietic cell transplantation in children using TCR repertoire profiling. On the study overall, not on this receptor specifically: Apparently early alphabetaT-cell count recovery about two months after transplant reportedly relied on only several hundred rapidly expanded clones derived from non-depleted graft cells. Hyperexpanded clone frequencies declined over subsequent months; after one year, T-cell counts and TCRbeta diversity were mostly attributed to newly produced T cells. In some patients, the high TCRbeta diversity seen at day 60 was put down to recipient T cells and intrathymic progenitors that had survived conditioning.

V is cut by 2 bases and J by 4 bases, and the space between the germline ends is 21 bases. From a lookup of the germline V gene, CDR1 and CDR2 are MNHNS and SASEGT. The CDR3, cysteine through phenylalanine, is 17 amino acids long. The sequence is cut down to CDR3 DNA, 51 bases in frame from base 1. The treatment or condition label corresponds to: allogeneic hematopoietic cell transplantation with graft depleted of TCRalphabeta T cells and CD19 B cells. Transplant recipients were children who received TCRalphabeta/CD19-depleted allogeneic hematopoietic cell grafts. The library was built by means of PCR. Sequenced on an Illumina HiSeq 2500. TCR libraries were prepared with molecular barcoding, using unique molecular identifiers to normalize TCRbeta repertoire quantification. TCRdb reran the public reads through fastp at Q25 and MiXCR, keeping productive beta chains. Each CDR3 protein appears once, grouped with its most common genes and DNA. Within this sample are 450,000 to 550,000 distinct CDR3 sequences, with 9.5% to 12% of them counted one time only. The ten biggest clones cover 14% of the sample.

Comments on this clonotype: This receptor's antigen is unknown. Base qualities are not recorded, but no much larger clone differs from it by a single base.

The receptor comes from a female patient aged 2-10 years who had a stem cell transplant for aplastic anemia, so the T cells may come from the graft donor. Sequenced here: PBMCs, mostly from graft donor cells, sampled 180 days after TCRalphabeta/CD19-depleted stem cell transplant. Here the chain combines TRBV6-1 and TRBJ2-7, with a tentative D call of TRBD1 or TRBD2, each matching 6 bases. Read as DNA, the sequence is TGTGCCAGCAGTGAAATCCCGAGGGGGGTGCTCCCTTACGAGCAGTACTTC. Its protein product is CASSEIPRGVLPYEQYF.